Following are 2 T cell receptor beta chains from one sample sequenced in a study of identical twins. TCRdb analysed the 5' RACE reads with MiXCR anew, one entry per CDR3 protein. The sample includes 200,000 to 300,000 distinct CDR3 sequences, roughly 7% of them seen just once. These same data were also listed under a study on yellow fever vaccine responses in identical twins.

Source material: memory (CD45RO+) T cells sorted from blood. The receptors originated from a young woman in good health.

This clonotype was counted a few times. V gene TRBV20-1 combines with J gene TRBJ1-2, with D possibly matching TRBD1 (6 bases). This CDR3 contains 13 residues. The V and J ends lost 0 bases and 8 bases respectively, with 13 bases between them. CDR1 and CDR2 (germline): DFQATT, SNEGSKA (reference sequence). The CDR3 DNA sequence: TGCAGTGCTAGAGAGCAGGGGAAGGACGGCTACACCTTC. Translated: CSAREQGKDGYTF.

This clonotype has just a few counts. The V gene is TRBV23-1, the J gene TRBJ2-3; 7 nucleotides line up with TRBD2. TRBV23-1 is noted as an ORF with a role that remains uncertain. CDR3 length: 18 amino acids. V shed 2 bases, J shed 1 base, and the junction held 12 bases outside the gene matches. The CDR3 coding sequence is TGCGCCAGCAGTCAACGGTCTCTAGCGGCAGTGGGCACAGATACGCAGTATTTT. Its translation: CASSQRSLAAVGTDTQYF.